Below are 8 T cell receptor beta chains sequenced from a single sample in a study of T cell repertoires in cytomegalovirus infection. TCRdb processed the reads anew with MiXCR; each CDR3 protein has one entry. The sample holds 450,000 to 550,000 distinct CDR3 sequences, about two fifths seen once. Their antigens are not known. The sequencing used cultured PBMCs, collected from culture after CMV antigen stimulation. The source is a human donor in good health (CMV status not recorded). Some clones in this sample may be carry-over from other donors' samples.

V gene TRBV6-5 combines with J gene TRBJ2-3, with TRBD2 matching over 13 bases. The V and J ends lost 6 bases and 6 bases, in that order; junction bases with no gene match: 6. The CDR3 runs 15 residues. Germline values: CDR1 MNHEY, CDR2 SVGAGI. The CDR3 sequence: CASSYGTSGKDTQYF. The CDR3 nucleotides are TGTGCCAGCAGCTACGGGACTAGCGGGAAGGATACGCAGTATTTT.

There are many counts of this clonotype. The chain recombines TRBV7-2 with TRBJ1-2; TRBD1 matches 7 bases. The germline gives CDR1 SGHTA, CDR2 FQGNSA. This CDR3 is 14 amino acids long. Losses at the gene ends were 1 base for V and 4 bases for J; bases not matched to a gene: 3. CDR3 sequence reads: CASSLVRQGYGYTF. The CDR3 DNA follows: TGTGCCAGCAGCTTAGTAAGACAGGGCTATGGCTACACCTTC.

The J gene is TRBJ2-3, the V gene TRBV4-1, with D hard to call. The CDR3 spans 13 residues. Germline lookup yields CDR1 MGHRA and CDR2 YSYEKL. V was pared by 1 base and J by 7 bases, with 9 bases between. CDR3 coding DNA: TGCGCCAGCAGCCAAGGAATGGCCTATACGCAGTATTTT. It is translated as CASSQGMAYTQYF.

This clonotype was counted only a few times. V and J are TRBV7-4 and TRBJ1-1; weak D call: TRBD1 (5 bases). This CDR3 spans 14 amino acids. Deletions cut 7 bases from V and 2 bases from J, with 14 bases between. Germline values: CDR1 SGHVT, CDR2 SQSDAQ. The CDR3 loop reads CASTETDTNTEAFF. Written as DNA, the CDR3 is TGTGCCAGCACCGAGACAGATACCAACACTGAAGCTTTCTTT. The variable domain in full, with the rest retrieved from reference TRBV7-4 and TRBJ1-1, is GAGVSQSPRYKVAKRGRDVALRCDSISGHVTLYWYRQTLGQGSEVLTYSQSDAQRDKSGRPSGRFSAERPERSVSTLKIQRTEQGDSAVYLCASTETDTNTEAFFGQGTRLTVV.

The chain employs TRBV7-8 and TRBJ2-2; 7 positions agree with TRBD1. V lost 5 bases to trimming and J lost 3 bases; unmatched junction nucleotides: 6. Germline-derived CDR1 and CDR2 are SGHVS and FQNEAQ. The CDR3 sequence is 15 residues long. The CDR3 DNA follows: TGTGCCAGCAGCAACGACAGGGCGTACACCGGGGAGCTGTTTTTT. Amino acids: CASSNDRAYTGELFF.

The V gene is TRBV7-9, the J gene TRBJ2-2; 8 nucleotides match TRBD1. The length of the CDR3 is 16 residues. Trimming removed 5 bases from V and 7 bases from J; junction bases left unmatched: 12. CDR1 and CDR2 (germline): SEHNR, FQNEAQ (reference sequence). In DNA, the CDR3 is TGTGCCAGCAGCGGACGGTCCCAGGGGGCTGGCGGGGAGCTGTTTTTT. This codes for CASSGRSQGAGGELFF.

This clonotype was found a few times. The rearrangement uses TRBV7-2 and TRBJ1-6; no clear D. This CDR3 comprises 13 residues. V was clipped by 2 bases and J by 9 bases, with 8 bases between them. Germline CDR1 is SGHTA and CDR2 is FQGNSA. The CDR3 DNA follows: TGTGCCAGCAGCTTACAGTCGCGTTCACCCCTCCACTTT. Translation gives CASSLQSRSPLHF.

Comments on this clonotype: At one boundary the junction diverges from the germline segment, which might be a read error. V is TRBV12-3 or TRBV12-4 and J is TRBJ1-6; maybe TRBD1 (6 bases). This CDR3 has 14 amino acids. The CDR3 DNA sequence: TGTGCCAGCAGTTTACAGGGGTCGGATTCACCCCTCCCCTTT. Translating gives CASSLQGSDSPLPF.